Listed here are 6 T cell receptor beta chains from one sample, sequenced in a study of blood T cell repertoires in COVID-19. Clones were sequenced by immunoSEQ multiplex PCR, and TCRdb holds only the in-frame ones, with some missing. The data hold under 200,000 clones, with roughly 83% observed a single time. The sample was PBMCs or T cells enriched from blood (not recorded which). These receptors came from a man aged 35 to 55 with acute COVID-19.

The CDR3 loop is CAWRGRGYTQYF. The CDR3 region has the DNA TGTGCCTGGAGAGGCCGAGGTTATACGCAGTATTTT. The V call is TRBV30, the J call TRBJ2-3; D unresolved. The CDR3 runs to 12 residues. Germline V gene lookup returns CDR1 GTSNPN and CDR2 SVGIG (reference sequence). V lost 3 bases and J lost 7, with 11 bases in between.

This clone has just a few counts. The chain recombines TRBV11-3 with TRBJ1-6, with D uncertain. This CDR3 has 12 residues. In germline, CDR1 is SGHNT, CDR2 YENEEA. V was trimmed by 2 bases and J by 10 bases, leaving 6 bases between them. The CDR3 bases are TGTGCCAGCAGCTTAATAGAATCACCCCTCCACTTT. Translated, it gives CASSLIESPLHF.

This clone has just a few counts. The CDR3 coding sequence is TGTGCCAGCGCACCTACCGCAATGGGAGTGGGAGTGCGCGAGCAGTACTTC. Protein product: CASAPTAMGVGVREQYF. J is TRBJ2-7 and V is TRBV5-6, with D possibly matching TRBD2 (5 bases). The length of the CDR3 is 17 residues. Germline assignment: CDR1 SGHDT and CDR2 YYEEEE. Trimming left V 7 bases short and J 6 bases short, with 29 bases between.

V is TRBV3-1 (or the pseudogene TRBV3-2) and J is TRBJ1-6; D possibly corresponds to TRBD1 (6 bases). From germline, CDR1 is LGHDT and CDR2 YNNKEL (reference sequence). V was shortened by 4 bases and J by 5 bases, with 18 bases between the two germline ends. This CDR3 comprises 17 residues. The chain's CDR3 is CASSLEGQLVNNSPLHF. CDR3 nucleotides: TGTGCCAGCAGCCTAGAAGGACAGCTCGTCAATAATTCACCCCTCCACTTT.

The gene calls are TRBV6-2 or TRBV6-3 and TRBJ2-7; 11 nucleotides line up with TRBD2. Germline V lookup: CDR1 MNHEY, CDR2 SVGEGT. This CDR3 has 15 residues. V was pared by 5 bases and J by 1 base, with 4 bases of the junction left unmatched. The DNA of the CDR3 is TGTGCCAGCAGTACTACTAGCGGGGGATCCTACGAGCAGTACTTC. It translates to CASSTTSGGSYEQYF.

The chain couples TRBV2 to TRBJ1-1, with 8 nucleotides matching TRBD1. CDR3 length equals 13 residues. The V segment lost 3 bases and the J segment 10 bases; nucleotides outside the gene matches: 7. Germline V CDR1 and CDR2: SNHLY, FYNNEI. The CDR3 loop is CASSDRGQVVAFF. The DNA for the CDR3 is TGTGCCAGCAGTGACCGGGGACAGGTGGTAGCTTTCTTT.